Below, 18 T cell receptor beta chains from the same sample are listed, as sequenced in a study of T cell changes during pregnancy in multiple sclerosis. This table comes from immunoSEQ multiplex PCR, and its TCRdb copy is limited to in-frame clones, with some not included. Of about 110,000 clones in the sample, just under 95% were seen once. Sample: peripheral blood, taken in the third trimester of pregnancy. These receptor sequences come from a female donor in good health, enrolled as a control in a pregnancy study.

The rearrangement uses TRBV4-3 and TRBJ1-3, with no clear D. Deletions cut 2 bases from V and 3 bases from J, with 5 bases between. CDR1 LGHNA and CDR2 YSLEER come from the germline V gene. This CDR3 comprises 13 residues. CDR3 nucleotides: TGCGCCAGCAGCCAATTCGGTGGAAACACCATATATTTT. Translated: CASSQFGGNTIYF.

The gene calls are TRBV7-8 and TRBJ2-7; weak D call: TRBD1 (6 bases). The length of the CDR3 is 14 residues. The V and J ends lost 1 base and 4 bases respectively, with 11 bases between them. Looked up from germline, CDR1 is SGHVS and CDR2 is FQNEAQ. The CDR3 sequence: CASSLGSRGYEQYF. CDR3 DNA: TGTGCCAGCAGCTTAGGTAGCAGGGGATACGAGCAGTACTTC. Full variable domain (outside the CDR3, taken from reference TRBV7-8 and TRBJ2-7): GAGVSQSPRYKVAKRGQDVALRCDPISGHVSLFWYQQALGQGPEFLTYFQNEAQLDKSGLPSDRFFAERPEGSVSTLKIQRTQQEDSAVYLCASSLGSRGYEQYFGPGTRLTVT.

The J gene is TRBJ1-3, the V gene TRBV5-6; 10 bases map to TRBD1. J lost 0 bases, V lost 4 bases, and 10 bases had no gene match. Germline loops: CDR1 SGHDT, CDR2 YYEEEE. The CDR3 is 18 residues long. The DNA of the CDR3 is TGTGCCAGCAGCGATGATTGGACAGGGGGAATCTCTGGAAACACCATATATTTT. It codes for CASSDDWTGGISGNTIYF.

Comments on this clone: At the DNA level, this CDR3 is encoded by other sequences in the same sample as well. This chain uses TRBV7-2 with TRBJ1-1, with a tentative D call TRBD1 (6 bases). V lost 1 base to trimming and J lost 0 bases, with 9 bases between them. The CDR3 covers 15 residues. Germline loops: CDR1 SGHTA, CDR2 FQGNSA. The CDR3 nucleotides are TGTGCCAGCAGCTTAGGAACAGGGATGAACACTGAAGCTTTCTTT. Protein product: CASSLGTGMNTEAFF. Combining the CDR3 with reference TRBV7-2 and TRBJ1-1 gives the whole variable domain GAGVSQSPSNKVTEKGKDVELRCDPISGHTALYWYRQSLGQGLEFLIYFQGNSAPDKSGLPSDRFSAERTGGSVSTLTIQRTQQEDSAVYLCASSLGTGMNTEAFFGQGTRLTVV.

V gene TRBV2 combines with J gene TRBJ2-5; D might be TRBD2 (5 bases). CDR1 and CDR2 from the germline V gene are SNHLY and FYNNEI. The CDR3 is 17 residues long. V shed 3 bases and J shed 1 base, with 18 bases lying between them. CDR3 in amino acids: CASSEGRGQGFQETQYF. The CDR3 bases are TGTGCCAGCAGTGAGGGTAGAGGGCAAGGCTTCCAAGAGACCCAGTACTTC.

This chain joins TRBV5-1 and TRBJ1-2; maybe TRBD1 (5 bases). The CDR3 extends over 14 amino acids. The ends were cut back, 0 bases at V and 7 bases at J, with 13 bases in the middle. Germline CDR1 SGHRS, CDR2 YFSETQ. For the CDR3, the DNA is TGCGCCAGCAGCTTGGAGCAGGGATGGTCTGGCTACACCTTC. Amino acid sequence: CASSLEQGWSGYTF.

In DNA form, the CDR3 reads TGTGCCAGTAGTATCGGGGGGGCGCCGGGCAATCAGCCCCAGCATTTT. Amino acids: CASSIGGAPGNQPQHF. V gene TRBV19 combines with J gene TRBJ1-5, with a weak D call TRBD1 (6 bases). CDR3 length: 16 amino acids. Germline V lookup: CDR1 LNHDA, CDR2 SQIVND (reference sequence). V was shortened by 3 bases and J by 2 bases, with 14 bases between the two germline ends.

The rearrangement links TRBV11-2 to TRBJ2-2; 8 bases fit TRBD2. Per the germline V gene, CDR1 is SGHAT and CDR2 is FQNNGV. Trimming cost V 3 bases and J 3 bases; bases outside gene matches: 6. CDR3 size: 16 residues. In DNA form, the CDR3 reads TGTGCCAGCAGCTTGAGGATCGGGGGGGACACCGGGGAGCTGTTTTTT. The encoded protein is CASSLRIGGDTGELFF.

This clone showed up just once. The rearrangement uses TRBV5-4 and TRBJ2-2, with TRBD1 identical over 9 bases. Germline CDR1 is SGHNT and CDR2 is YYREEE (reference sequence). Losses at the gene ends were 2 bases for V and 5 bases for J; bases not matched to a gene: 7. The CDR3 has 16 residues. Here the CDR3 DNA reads TGTGCCAGCAGCTTTTTCACAGGGGGCGGAACCGGGGAGCTGTTTTTT. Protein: CASSFFTGGGTGELFF.

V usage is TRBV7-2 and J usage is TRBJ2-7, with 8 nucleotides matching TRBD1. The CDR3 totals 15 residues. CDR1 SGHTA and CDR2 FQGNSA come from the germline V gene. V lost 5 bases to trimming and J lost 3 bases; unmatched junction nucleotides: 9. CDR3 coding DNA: TGTGCCAGCAGCCCGAGACAGGGGCGCGTCTACGAGCAGTACTTC. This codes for CASSPRQGRVYEQYF.

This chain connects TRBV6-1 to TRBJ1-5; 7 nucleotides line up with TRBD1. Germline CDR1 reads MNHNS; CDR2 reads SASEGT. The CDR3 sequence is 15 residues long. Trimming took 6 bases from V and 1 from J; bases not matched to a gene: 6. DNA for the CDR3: TGTGCCAGCAGATACGACAGGGTGAGCAATCAGCCCCAGCATTTT. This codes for CASRYDRVSNQPQHF.

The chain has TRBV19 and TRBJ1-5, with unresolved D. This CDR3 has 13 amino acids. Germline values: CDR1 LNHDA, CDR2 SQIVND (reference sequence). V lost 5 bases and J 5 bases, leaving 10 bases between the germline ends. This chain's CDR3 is CASSFSGDQPQHF. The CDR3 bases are TGTGCCAGTAGTTTTTCCGGGGATCAGCCCCAGCATTTT.

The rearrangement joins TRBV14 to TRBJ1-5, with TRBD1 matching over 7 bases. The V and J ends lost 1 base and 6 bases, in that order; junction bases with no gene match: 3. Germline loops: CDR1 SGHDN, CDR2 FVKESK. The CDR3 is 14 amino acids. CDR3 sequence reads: CASSQAAGGQPQHF. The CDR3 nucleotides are TGTGCCAGCAGCCAAGCGGCAGGGGGTCAGCCCCAGCATTTT. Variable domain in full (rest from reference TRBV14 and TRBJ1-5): EAGVTQFPSHSVIEKGQTVTLRCDPISGHDNLYWYRRVMGKEIKFLLHFVKESKQDESGMPNNRFLAERTGGTYSTLKVQPAELEDSGVYFCASSQAAGGQPQHFGDGTRLSIL.

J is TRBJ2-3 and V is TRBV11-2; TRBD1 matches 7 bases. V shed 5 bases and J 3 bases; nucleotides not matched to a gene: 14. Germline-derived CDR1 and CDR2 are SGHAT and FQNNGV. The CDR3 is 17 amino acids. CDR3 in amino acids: CASSTGVGGIGTDTQYF. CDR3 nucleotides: TGTGCCAGCAGCACGGGCGTAGGGGGCATCGGTACAGATACGCAGTATTTT.

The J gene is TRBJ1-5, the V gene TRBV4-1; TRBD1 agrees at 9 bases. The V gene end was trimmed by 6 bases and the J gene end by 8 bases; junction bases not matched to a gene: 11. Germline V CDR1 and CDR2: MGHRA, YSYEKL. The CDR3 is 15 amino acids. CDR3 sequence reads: CASSQPGQGIEPQHF. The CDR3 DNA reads TGCGCCAGCAGTCAACCGGGACAGGGTATTGAGCCCCAGCATTTT.

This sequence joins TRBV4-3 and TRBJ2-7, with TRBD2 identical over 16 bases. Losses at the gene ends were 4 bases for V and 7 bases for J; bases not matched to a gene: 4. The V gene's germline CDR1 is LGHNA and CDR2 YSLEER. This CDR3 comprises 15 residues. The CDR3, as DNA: TGCGCCAGCAGCCCCGAGGGACTAGCGGGAGGGGAGCAGTACTTC. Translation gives CASSPEGLAGGEQYF.

The CDR3 DNA reads TGTGCCAGCAAGAATTTGCGGGATAATTCACCCCTCCACTTT. It is translated as CASKNLRDNSPLHF. The chain couples TRBV27 to TRBJ1-6; the D is unclear. Looked up from germline, CDR1 is MNHEY and CDR2 is SMNVEV (reference sequence). CDR3 length equals 14 residues. V was shortened by 7 bases and J by 5 bases, with 12 bases between the two germline ends.

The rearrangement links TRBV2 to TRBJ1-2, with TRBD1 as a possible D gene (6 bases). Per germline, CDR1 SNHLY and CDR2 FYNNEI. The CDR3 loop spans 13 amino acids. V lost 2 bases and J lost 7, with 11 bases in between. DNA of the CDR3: TGTGCCAGCAGTGAAAACAGGGAGTCTGGCTACACCTTC. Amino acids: CASSENRESGYTF.